This T cell receptor beta chain stems from a study of blood T cell repertoires in COVID-19. Generated by immunoSEQ multiplex PCR, the TCRdb table keeps only in-frame clones and is missing some. The sample includes roughly 50,000 clones, 70% to 85% of them seen just once. Germline V gene lookup returns CDR1 LNHDA and CDR2 SQIVND (reference sequence). With 5 bases removed from V and 1 base from J, the gap between germline ends came to 11 bases. The CDR3 consists of 14 residues. The sequenced material came from peripheral blood. This chain joins TRBV19 and TRBJ1-1; D is possibly TRBD1 (5 bases). This TCR derives from a man aged 55 to 70 with acute or convalescent COVID-19. The CDR3: CASSSGLRNTEAFF. The CDR3 bases are TGTGCCAGTAGTTCGGGACTCCGGAACACTGAAGCTTTCTTT.